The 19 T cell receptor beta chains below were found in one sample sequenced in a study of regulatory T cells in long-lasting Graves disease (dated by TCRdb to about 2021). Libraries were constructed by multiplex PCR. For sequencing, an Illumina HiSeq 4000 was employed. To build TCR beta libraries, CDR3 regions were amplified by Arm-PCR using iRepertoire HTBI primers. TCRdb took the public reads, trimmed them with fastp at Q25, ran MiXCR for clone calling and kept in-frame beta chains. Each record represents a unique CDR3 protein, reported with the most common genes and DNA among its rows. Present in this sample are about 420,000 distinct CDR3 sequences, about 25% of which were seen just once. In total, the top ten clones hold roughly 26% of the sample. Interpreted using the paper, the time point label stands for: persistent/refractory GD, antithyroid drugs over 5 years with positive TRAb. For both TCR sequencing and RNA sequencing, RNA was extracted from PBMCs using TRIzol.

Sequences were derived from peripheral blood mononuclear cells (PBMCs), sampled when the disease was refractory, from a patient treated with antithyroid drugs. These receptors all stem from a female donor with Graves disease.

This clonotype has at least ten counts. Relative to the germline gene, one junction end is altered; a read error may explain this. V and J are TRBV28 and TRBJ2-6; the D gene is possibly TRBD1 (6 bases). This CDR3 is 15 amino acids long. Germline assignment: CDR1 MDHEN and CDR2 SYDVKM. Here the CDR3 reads CASSLSGAGANVLTF. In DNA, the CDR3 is TGTGCCAGCAGCTTATCAGGGGCCGGGGCCAACGTCCTGACTTTC. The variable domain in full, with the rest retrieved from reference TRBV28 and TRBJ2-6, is DVKVTQSSRYLVKRTGEKVFLECVQDMDHENMFWYRQDPGLGLRLIYFSYDVKMKEKGDIPEGYSVSREKKERFSLILESASTNQTSMYLCASSLSGAGANVLTFGAGSRLTVL.

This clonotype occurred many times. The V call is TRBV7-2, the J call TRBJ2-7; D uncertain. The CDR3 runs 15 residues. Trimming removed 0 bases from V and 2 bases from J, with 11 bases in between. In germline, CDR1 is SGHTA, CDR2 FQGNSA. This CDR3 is CASSLAPDAAYEQYF. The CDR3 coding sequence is TGTGCCAGCAGCTTAGCCCCTGACGCCGCCTACGAGCAGTACTTC.

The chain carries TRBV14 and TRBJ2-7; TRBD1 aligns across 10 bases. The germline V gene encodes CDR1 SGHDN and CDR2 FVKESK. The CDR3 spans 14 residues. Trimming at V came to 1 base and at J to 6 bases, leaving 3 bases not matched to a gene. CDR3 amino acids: CASSQARTGGEQYF. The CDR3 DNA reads TGTGCCAGCAGCCAAGCCAGGACAGGGGGCGAGCAGTACTTC.

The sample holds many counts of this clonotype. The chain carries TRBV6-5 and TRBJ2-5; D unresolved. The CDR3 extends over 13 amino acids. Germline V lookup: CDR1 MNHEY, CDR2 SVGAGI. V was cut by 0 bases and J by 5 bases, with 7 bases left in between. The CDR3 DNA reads TGTGCCAGCAGTTACTCTGTTGTGGAGACCCAGTACTTC. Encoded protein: CASSYSVVETQYF.

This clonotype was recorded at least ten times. The CDR3 DNA sequence: TGTGCCTATGGACACCCGTACCAAGAGACCCAGTACTTC. The encoded protein is CAYGHPYQETQYF. The gene calls are TRBV30 and TRBJ2-5, with D perhaps matching TRBD1 (5 bases). The CDR3 is 13 residues long. CDR1 GTSNPN and CDR2 SVGIG come from the germline V gene (reference sequence). V was cut by 7 bases and J by 0 bases, with 12 bases left in between. Full variable domain (outside the CDR3, taken from reference TRBV30 and TRBJ2-5): SQTIHQWPATLVQPVGSPLSLECTVEGTSNPNLYWYRQAAGRGLQLLFYSVGIGQISSEVPQNLSASRPQDRQFILSSKKLLLSDSGFYLCAYGHPYQETQYFGPGTRLLVL.

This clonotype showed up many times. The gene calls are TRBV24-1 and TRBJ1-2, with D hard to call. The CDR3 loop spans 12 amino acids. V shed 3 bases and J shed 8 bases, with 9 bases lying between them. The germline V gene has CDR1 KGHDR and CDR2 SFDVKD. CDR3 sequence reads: CATSDQGQGYTF. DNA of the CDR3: TGTGCCACCAGTGATCAAGGGCAAGGCTACACCTTC.

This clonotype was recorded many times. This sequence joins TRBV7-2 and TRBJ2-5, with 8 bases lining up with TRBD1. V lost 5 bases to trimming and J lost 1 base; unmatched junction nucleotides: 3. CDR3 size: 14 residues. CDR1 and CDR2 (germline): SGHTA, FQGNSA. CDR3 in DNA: TGTGCCAGCAGCCGCAGGGGGCTCCAAGAGACCCAGTACTTC. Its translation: CASSRRGLQETQYF.

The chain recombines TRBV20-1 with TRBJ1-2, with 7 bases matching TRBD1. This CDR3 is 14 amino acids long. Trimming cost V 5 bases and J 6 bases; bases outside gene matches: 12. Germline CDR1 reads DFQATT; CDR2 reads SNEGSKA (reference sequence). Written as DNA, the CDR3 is TGCAGTGCTCATATCACGGGACAGCCAAATGGCTACACCTTC. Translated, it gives CSAHITGQPNGYTF.

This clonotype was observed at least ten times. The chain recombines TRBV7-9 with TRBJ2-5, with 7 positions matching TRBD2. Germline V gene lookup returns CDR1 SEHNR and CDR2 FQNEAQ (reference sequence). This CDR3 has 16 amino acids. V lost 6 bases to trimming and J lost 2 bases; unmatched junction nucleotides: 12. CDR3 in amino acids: CASSWTLAIEQETQYF. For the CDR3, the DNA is TGTGCCAGCAGTTGGACACTAGCGATTGAACAAGAGACCCAGTACTTC. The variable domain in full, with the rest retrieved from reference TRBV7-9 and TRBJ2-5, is DTGVSQNPRHKITKRGQNVTFRCDPISEHNRLYWYRQTLGQGPEFLTYFQNEAQLEKSRLLSDRFSAERPKGSFSTLEIQRTEQGDSAMYLCASSWTLAIEQETQYFGPGTRLLVL.

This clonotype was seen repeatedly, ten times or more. CDR3 residues: CASSSDGRAENEQYF. The CDR3 DNA reads TGTGCCAGCAGCAGTGACGGGAGGGCCGAGAACGAGCAGTACTTC. This chain links TRBV11-2 with TRBJ2-7, with 8 nucleotides matching TRBD2. CDR3 length equals 15 residues. CDR1 SGHAT and CDR2 FQNNGV come from the germline V gene. V lost 5 bases, J lost 5 bases, and 11 bases stayed unmatched.

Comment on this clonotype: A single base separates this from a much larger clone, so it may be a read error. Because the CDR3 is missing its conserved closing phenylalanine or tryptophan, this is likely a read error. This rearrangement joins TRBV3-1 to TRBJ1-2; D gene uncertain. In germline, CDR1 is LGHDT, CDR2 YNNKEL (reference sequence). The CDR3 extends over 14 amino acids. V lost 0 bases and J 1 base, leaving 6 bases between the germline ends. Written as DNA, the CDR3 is TGTGCCAGCAGCCAAGAAGTCGGTAACTATGGCTACACCTCC. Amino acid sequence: CASSQEVGNYGYTS.

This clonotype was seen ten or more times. CDR3 sequence (DNA): TGTGCCAGCAGTCCAGGGGCAGGGACCTACTATGGCTACACCTTC. Its protein is CASSPGAGTYYGYTF. This sequence joins TRBV27 and TRBJ1-2, with D possibly TRBD1 on 6 matching bases. The CDR3 has 15 residues. Trimming shortened V by 5 bases and J by 3 bases, and 16 bases separated the two germline ends. Per germline, CDR1 MNHEY and CDR2 SMNVEV (reference sequence).

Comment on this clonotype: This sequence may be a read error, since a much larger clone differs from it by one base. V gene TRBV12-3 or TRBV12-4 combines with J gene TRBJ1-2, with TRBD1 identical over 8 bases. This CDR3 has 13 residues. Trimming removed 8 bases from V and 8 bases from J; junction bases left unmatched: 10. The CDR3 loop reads CASGLNRGSGYTF. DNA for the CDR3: TGTGCCAGCGGCCTCAACAGGGGGTCGGGCTACACCTTC.

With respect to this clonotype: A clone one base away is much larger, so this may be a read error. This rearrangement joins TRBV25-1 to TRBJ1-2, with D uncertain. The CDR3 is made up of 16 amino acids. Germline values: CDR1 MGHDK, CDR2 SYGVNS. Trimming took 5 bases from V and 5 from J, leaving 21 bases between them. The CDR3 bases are TGTGCCAGCAGTAAAGGTCAAACGGATTGGGGATATGGCTACACCTTC. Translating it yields CASSKGQTDWGYGYTF.

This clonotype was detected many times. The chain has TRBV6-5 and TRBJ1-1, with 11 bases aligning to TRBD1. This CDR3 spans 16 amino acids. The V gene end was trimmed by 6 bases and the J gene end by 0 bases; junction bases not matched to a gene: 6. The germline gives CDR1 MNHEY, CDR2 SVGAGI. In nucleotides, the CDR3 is TGTGCCAGCAGCTACGGACAGGGGGCCCTGAACACTGAAGCTTTCTTT. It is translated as CASSYGQGALNTEAFF.

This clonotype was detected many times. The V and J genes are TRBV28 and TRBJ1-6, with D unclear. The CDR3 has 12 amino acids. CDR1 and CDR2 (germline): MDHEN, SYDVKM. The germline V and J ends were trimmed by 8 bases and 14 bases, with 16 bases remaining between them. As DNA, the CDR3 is TGTGCCAGCCATGACGGAGACCGTACCCTCCACTTT. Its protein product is CASHDGDRTLHF.

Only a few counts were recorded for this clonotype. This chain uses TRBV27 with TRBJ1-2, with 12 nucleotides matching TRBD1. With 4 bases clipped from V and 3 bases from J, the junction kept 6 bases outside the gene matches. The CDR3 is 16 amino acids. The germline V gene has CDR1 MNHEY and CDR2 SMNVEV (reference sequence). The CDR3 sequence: CASSSGTGGGYYGYTF. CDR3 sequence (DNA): TGTGCCAGCAGTTCCGGGACAGGGGGCGGGTACTATGGCTACACCTTC.

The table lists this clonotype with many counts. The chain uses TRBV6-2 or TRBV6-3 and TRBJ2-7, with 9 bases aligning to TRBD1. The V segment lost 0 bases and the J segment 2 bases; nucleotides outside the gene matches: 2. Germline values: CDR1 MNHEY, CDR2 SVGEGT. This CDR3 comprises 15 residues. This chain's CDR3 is CASSYSRQGAYEQYF. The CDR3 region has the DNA TGTGCCAGCAGTTACTCAAGACAGGGGGCCTACGAGCAGTACTTC.

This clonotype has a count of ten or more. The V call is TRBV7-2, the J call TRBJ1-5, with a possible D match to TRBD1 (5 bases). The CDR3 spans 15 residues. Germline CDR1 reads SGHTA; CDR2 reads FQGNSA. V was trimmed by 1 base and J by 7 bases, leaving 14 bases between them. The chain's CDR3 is CASSLGGSRDQPQHF. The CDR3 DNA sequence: TGTGCCAGCAGCTTAGGGGGTTCGAGGGACCAGCCCCAGCATTTT.